This record concerns one T cell receptor (beta chain) sequence. V was pared by 2 bases and J by 6 bases, with 16 bases between. The CDR3 sequence is 14 residues long. Germline-derived CDR1 and CDR2 are SQVTM and ANQGSEA. The source of the sample is a study of Ad26.COV2.S vaccination and SARS-CoV-2 variants. The protocol was immunoSEQ multiplex PCR, while the TCRdb copy is restricted to in-frame clones and leaves out a portion. The data contain over 100,000 clones, around 81% of them singletons. This TCR was sampled from a human donor who had recovered from COVID-19. This chain links TRBV29-1 with TRBJ1-1; unclear D gene. This specimen was peripheral blood, taken after recovery from COVID-19. CDR3 sequence (DNA): TGCAGCGTTGAAAGGGAAGGGAGGTTCGCTGAAGCTTTCTTT. Residues: CSVEREGRFAEAFF.